Shown below are 32 T cell receptor beta chains from a single sample sequenced in a study of Ad26.COV2.S vaccination and SARS-CoV-2 variants. The treatment was: over 15 received Ad26.COV2.S at low or high dose, single or two shots; 5 received placebo; per-sample allocation not given. Each sample was drawn 63 days after the first injection (of vaccine or placebo). The table came from immunoSEQ multiplex PCR; TCRdb's copy has only in-frame clones and leaves some out. Of roughly 680,000 clones listed, approximately 88% are singletons. The material was peripheral blood, obtained in a trial of Ad26.COV2.S vaccine versus placebo. The receptors stem from a person aged 18 to 59 who received the Ad26.COV2.S COVID-19 vaccine or a placebo.

The chain is built from TRBV6-2 or TRBV6-3 and TRBJ1-5; 8 bases align to TRBD1. V trimming: 6 bases; J trimming: 7 bases; junction bases outside the gene matches: 5. There are 13 residues in the CDR3. The germline gives CDR1 MNHEY, CDR2 SVGEGT. CDR3 DNA sequence: TGTGCCAGCAGCAAGGACAGGGTCCAGCCCCAGCATTTT. It is translated as CASSKDRVQPQHF.

This clone was counted only a few times. The V gene is TRBV5-1, the J gene TRBJ2-7, with a tentative D call TRBD2 (5 bases). The V end lost 0 bases, the J end lost 2 bases, and 9 bases lay between the germline ends. The CDR3 loop spans 14 amino acids. Germline V CDR1 and CDR2: SGHRS, YFSETQ. The CDR3 nucleotides are TGCGCCAGCAGCTTGGGGACTGTTACCTACGAGCAGTACTTC. Translated: CASSLGTVTYEQYF.

The chain combines TRBV6-2 or TRBV6-3 with TRBJ2-7; D unclear. The length of the CDR3 is 14 residues. Germline V CDR1 and CDR2: MNHEY, SVGEGT. Trimming pared 0 bases from V and 1 base from J, leaving 7 bases between. DNA for the CDR3: TGTGCCAGCAGTTACTCGGGTCGGTCCTACGAGCAGTACTTC. Encoded protein: CASSYSGRSYEQYF.

V and J are TRBV5-8 and TRBJ2-3, with no clear D. This CDR3 contains 15 residues. The V gene lost 4 bases and the J gene lost 1 base, with 13 bases spanning the gap. CDR1 is SGHTS, CDR2 YDEGEE, per germline. DNA of the CDR3: TGTGCCAGCAGCGAGAGTGGGCGACGCACAGATACGCAGTATTTT. Translation gives CASSESGRRTDTQYF.

The chain has TRBV3-1 (or the pseudogene TRBV3-2) and TRBJ2-5, with D perhaps matching TRBD1 or TRBD2 (5 bases each). This CDR3 has 16 residues. Per germline, CDR1 LGHDT and CDR2 YNNKEL (reference sequence). Trimming took off 0 bases at V and 5 bases at J, with 16 bases between the two ends. The CDR3 spells CASSQDRVEGRETQYF. CDR3 bases: TGTGCCAGCAGCCAAGATCGGGTAGAGGGGCGGGAGACCCAGTACTTC.

This clone was recorded only once. DNA of the CDR3: TGCGCCAGCACACCAGGGGGCTCGGGCTATGGCTACACCTTC. Its translation: CASTPGGSGYGYTF. V and J are TRBV5-1 and TRBJ1-2, with 8 bases that match TRBD1. The junction had 8 bases not matched to a gene; V was cut back by 6 bases and J by 4 bases. This CDR3 has 14 amino acids. Looked up from germline, CDR1 is SGHRS and CDR2 is YFSETQ.

V is TRBV6-6 and J is TRBJ1-5, with D maybe TRBD1 (6 bases). The V and J ends lost 7 bases and 2 bases respectively, with 15 bases between them. Germline assignment: CDR1 MNHNY and CDR2 SVGAGI (reference sequence). There are 15 residues in the CDR3. The chain's CDR3 is CASTKGGWGNQPQHF. The CDR3 coding sequence is TGTGCCAGCACCAAAGGGGGTTGGGGCAATCAGCCCCAGCATTTT.

J is TRBJ1-6 and V is TRBV18; 9 nucleotides line up with TRBD1. V lost 2 bases to trimming and J lost 7 bases; unmatched junction nucleotides: 3. Germline V gene sequence: CDR1 KGHSH, CDR2 LQKENI. This CDR3 comprises 15 residues. CDR3 nucleotides: TGTGCCAGCTCACCAGGGACAGGGCACAATTCACCCCTCCACTTT. As protein: CASSPGTGHNSPLHF.

The CDR3 DNA sequence: TGTGCCAGCAGTGATAGGAATAGCGGGAGGAAAAATGAGCAGTTCTTC. It specifies CASSDRNSGRKNEQFF. This sequence joins TRBV2 and TRBJ2-1, with 10 bases matching TRBD2. The CDR3 runs 16 residues. The junction had 9 bases not matched to a gene; V was cut back by 3 bases and J by 7 bases. Germline V gene data show CDR1 as SNHLY and CDR2 as FYNNEI.

A remark on this clone: The sample holds other DNA sequences that translate to the same CDR3. The V and J genes are TRBV18 and TRBJ1-5; D remains unclear. The V end was cut by 1 base, the J end by 2 bases, with 3 bases between. From germline, CDR1 is KGHSH and CDR2 LQKENI. CDR3 length: 13 amino acids. CDR3 protein: CASSPQGNQPQHF. The CDR3 coding sequence is TGTGCCAGCTCACCACAGGGCAATCAGCCCCAGCATTTT.

In this sample, this clone turned up once. CDR3 loop: CASSPRTWGDTEAFF. Written as DNA, the CDR3 is TGTGCCAGCAGCCCCCGGACCTGGGGGGACACTGAAGCTTTCTTT. This rearrangement joins TRBV7-9 to TRBJ1-1, with D tentatively TRBD1 (5 bases). The CDR3 totals 15 residues. Germline CDR1 reads SEHNR; CDR2 reads FQNEAQ (reference sequence). The V end was cut by 5 bases, the J end by 3 bases, with 16 bases between.

The rearrangement joins TRBV10-3 to TRBJ1-1; 7 nucleotides line up with TRBD1. J gave up 0 bases and V 10 bases, and 5 bases lay outside the gene matches. Germline CDR1 reads ENHRY; CDR2 reads SYGVKD. The CDR3 covers 13 residues. The DNA of the CDR3 is TGTGCCAATCGGGACAGCATGAACACTGAAGCTTTCTTT. Amino acid sequence: CANRDSMNTEAFF.

This chain joins TRBV21-1 and TRBJ1-2. TRBV21-1 is recorded as a pseudogene. This CDR3 region has 8 residues. CDR3 residues: CASGGYTF. The CDR3 bases are TGTGCCAGCGGGGGCTACACCTTC.

V gene TRBV5-6 combines with J gene TRBJ2-7; 9 nucleotides match TRBD2. Germline trimming cut 4 bases from V and 3 bases from J; bases unmatched to any gene: 5. The CDR3 runs 14 residues. Germline CDR1 is SGHDT and CDR2 is YYEEEE. The CDR3 is CASSPTSGNYEQYF. CDR3 bases: TGTGCCAGCAGCCCGACTAGCGGAAACTACGAGCAGTACTTC.

The V call is TRBV15, the J call TRBJ1-2; 10 bases align to TRBD1. The CDR3 contains 17 residues. The germline gives CDR1 LNHNV, CDR2 YYDKDF (reference sequence). V lost 0 bases to trimming and J lost 4 bases; unmatched junction nucleotides: 8. This chain's CDR3 is CATSREAGTGVGYGYTF. The DNA for the CDR3 is TGTGCCACCAGCAGAGAAGCAGGGACAGGGGTCGGCTATGGCTACACCTTC.

This chain connects TRBV5-1 to TRBJ2-4; 10 bases are a match to TRBD1. The CDR3 contains 17 residues. With V trimmed by 0 bases and J by 2 bases, 5 bases remained unmatched. Germline V CDR1 and CDR2: SGHRS, YFSETQ. The CDR3 DNA is TGCGCCAGCAGCTTGGGGGAGGGACAGGGGCCCAAAAACATTCAGTACTTC. It yields the protein CASSLGEGQGPKNIQYF.

The rearrangement joins TRBV28 to TRBJ1-1; D is undetermined. Germline V gene data show CDR1 as MDHEN and CDR2 as SYDVKM. Trimming removed 3 bases from V and 5 bases from J, with 7 bases in between. The CDR3 covers 12 residues. CDR3 in amino acids: CASSFVATEAFF. CDR3 DNA: TGTGCCAGCAGTTTCGTGGCGACTGAAGCTTTCTTT.

This chain links TRBV7-2 with TRBJ2-2; weak D call: TRBD2 (6 bases). This CDR3 contains 13 residues. Germline-derived CDR1 and CDR2 are SGHTA and FQGNSA. V lost 4 bases to trimming and J lost 4 bases, with 7 bases between them. Here the CDR3 reads CASSSSATGELFF. In DNA form, the CDR3 reads TGTGCCAGCAGCTCTAGCGCCACCGGGGAGCTGTTTTTT.

This rearrangement joins TRBV9 to TRBJ2-5, with 12 bases matching TRBD2. Germline CDR1 SGDLS, CDR2 YYNGEE. The CDR3 runs 15 residues. Trimming at V came to 7 bases and at J to 4 bases, leaving 8 bases not matched to a gene. CDR3: CASSLAGGRGETQYF. The CDR3 DNA follows: TGTGCCAGCTCCCTAGCGGGGGGGCGCGGAGAGACCCAGTACTTC.

The chain links TRBV5-4 to TRBJ2-1; 10 positions match TRBD2. This CDR3 is 16 amino acids long. V lost 4 bases to trimming and J lost 4 bases; unmatched junction nucleotides: 8. From germline, CDR1 is SGHNT and CDR2 YYREEE (reference sequence). The CDR3 region has the DNA TGTGCCAGCAGCCTCTCACTAGCGGGGCCTTACAATGAGCAGTTCTTC. Translated: CASSLSLAGPYNEQFF.

The V call is TRBV7-2, the J call TRBJ2-5; TRBD1 might be the D (5 bases). Trimming removed 2 bases at V and 2 bases at J, with 15 bases between. CDR3 length: 16 residues. Germline lookup yields CDR1 SGHTA and CDR2 FQGNSA. The DNA of the CDR3 is TGTGCCAGCAGCTTAAGGGGAATAGGCAGGCAAGAGACCCAGTACTTC. It translates to CASSLRGIGRQETQYF.

The chain is built from TRBV14 and TRBJ2-7, with TRBD1 identical over 9 bases. Germline values: CDR1 SGHDN, CDR2 FVKESK. The junction had 9 bases not matched to a gene; V was cut back by 2 bases and J by 4 bases. The CDR3 covers 16 residues. CDR3 nucleotide sequence: TGTGCCAGCAGCCAACTACCCCCGGGACAGGGTTACGAGCAGTACTTC. Translated, it gives CASSQLPPGQGYEQYF.

This sequence joins TRBV27 and TRBJ1-1, with D possibly matching TRBD1 (5 bases). Germline-derived CDR1 and CDR2 are MNHEY and SMNVEV (reference sequence). This CDR3 region has 17 residues. The V gene lost 8 bases and the J gene lost 1 base, with 23 bases spanning the gap. CDR3 sequence (DNA): TGTGCCAGCCAAAAGTTGGGGCTTGGGGGGGAGAACACTGAAGCTTTCTTT. Translated: CASQKLGLGGENTEAFF.

The rearrangement links TRBV23-1 to TRBJ2-3; 7 positions match TRBD1. TRBV23-1 is labeled an ORF, and its function is uncertain. CDR3 length: 14 residues. V dropped 11 bases and J dropped 6; count of bases not matched to a gene: 14. This CDR3 reads CAPQGGGWRDTQYF. The CDR3 region has the DNA TGCGCCCCCCAAGGGGGCGGGTGGAGGGATACGCAGTATTTT.

This clone has a handful of counts. V and J are TRBV7-2 and TRBJ2-7; 12 bases line up with TRBD2. The V and J ends lost 5 bases and 7 bases, in that order; junction bases with no gene match: 9. This CDR3 is 15 amino acids long. Germline loops: CDR1 SGHTA, CDR2 FQGNSA. The CDR3 bases are TGTGCCAGCAGCCAAAGACTAGCGGGGGCGAGGGAGCAGTACTTC. Protein: CASSQRLAGAREQYF. Full variable domain (missing parts from reference TRBV7-2 and TRBJ2-7): GAGVSQSPSNKVTEKGKDVELRCDPISGHTALYWYRQSLGQGLEFLIYFQGNSAPDKSGLPSDRFSAERTGGSVSTLTIQRTQQEDSAVYLCASSQRLAGAREQYFGPGTRLTVT.

J is TRBJ2-7 and V is TRBV7-9; 8 bases match TRBD1. Germline loops: CDR1 SEHNR, CDR2 FQNEAQ (reference sequence). CDR3 size: 14 residues. After removal of 6 bases from V and 5 bases from J, the junction contained 9 bases not matched to a gene. CDR3: CASSFDRGPDEQYF. For the CDR3, the DNA is TGTGCCAGCAGTTTTGACAGGGGACCCGACGAGCAGTACTTC.

The chain employs TRBV18 and TRBJ2-2; 10 bases align to TRBD1. The CDR3 consists of 17 residues. V was pared by 3 bases and J by 6 bases, with 10 bases of the junction left unmatched. CDR1 is KGHSH, CDR2 LQKENI, per germline. The CDR3 spells CASSPLTGGIGAGELFF. DNA of the CDR3: TGTGCCAGCTCACCGTTGACAGGGGGCATCGGTGCCGGGGAGCTGTTTTTT.

The V and J genes are TRBV5-5 and TRBJ2-2, with no clear D. In germline, CDR1 is SGHKS, CDR2 YYEKEE (reference sequence). This CDR3 comprises 12 residues. V dropped 4 bases and J dropped 7 bases, with 8 bases sitting between them. CDR3 coding DNA: TGTGCCAGCAGCCAGGAGTACGGGGAGCTGTTTTTT. Its translation: CASSQEYGELFF. Looking up the rest from reference TRBV5-5 and TRBJ2-2 gives the full variable domain: DAGVTQSPTHLIKTRGQQVTLRCSPISGHKSVSWYQQVLGQGPQFIFQYYEKEERGRGNFPDRFSARQFPNYSSELNVNALLLGDSALYLCASSQEYGELFFGEGSRLTVL.

This clone was seen only once. The rearrangement uses TRBV27 and TRBJ1-4; D gene uncertain. The V gene lost 0 bases and the J gene lost 4 bases, with 9 bases spanning the gap. The CDR3 covers 15 residues. CDR1 MNHEY and CDR2 SMNVEV come from the germline V gene (reference sequence). The CDR3 here is CASSLSGWGNEKLFF. The CDR3 bases are TGTGCCAGCAGTTTATCGGGCTGGGGTAATGAAAAACTGTTTTTT.

The gene calls are TRBV11-1 and TRBJ1-2; the match to TRBD1 covers 9 bases. The V gene end was trimmed by 5 bases and the J gene end by 4 bases; junction bases not matched to a gene: 5. The germline V gene encodes CDR1 SGHAT and CDR2 FQDESV (reference sequence). This CDR3 contains 14 residues. The CDR3 protein is CASSIDRGGYGYTF. The CDR3 DNA reads as TGTGCCAGCAGCATCGACAGGGGGGGCTATGGCTACACCTTC.

The gene calls are TRBV10-2 and TRBJ2-1, with a possible D match to TRBD1 (6 bases). CDR1 is WSHSY and CDR2 is SAAADI in the germline V gene. The V end was cut by 8 bases, the J end by 9 bases, with 17 bases between. CDR3 length: 13 amino acids. The CDR3 loop is CASGGQMRSEQFF. CDR3 nucleotide sequence: TGCGCCAGCGGCGGACAGATGCGTAGTGAGCAGTTCTTC.

This clone was detected once. The rearrangement joins TRBV18 to TRBJ2-1; a possible D gene is TRBD1 (5 bases). This CDR3 contains 14 residues. Trimming cost V 4 bases and J 8 bases, with 15 bases left between them. Germline values: CDR1 KGHSH, CDR2 LQKENI. For the CDR3, the DNA is TGTGCCAGCTCACTGCAGGGTCCTTATCATGAGCAGTTCTTC. Translation gives CASSLQGPYHEQFF.